A selection of T cell receptor beta chains follows, all from one sample in a study of neurological immune-mediated disorders. MiXCR, run by TCRdb on the 5' RACE reads, gives a single entry per CDR3 protein. The data contain about 71,000 distinct CDR3 sequences, roughly 15% of them singletons. Source material: PBMCs. These receptors were collected from a female donor with HTLV-1-associated myelopathy (HAM/TSP). Each CDR3 is given with its conserved first and last residue. Each record gives: D gene, clone size, J gene, V gene, CDR3 protein, CDR3 DNA. The D gene is left open where the match is weak. Expanded clones are given a class, and other clones once, few, many or no size at all.

>TRBD1|few|TRBJ2-2|TRBV7-2
CASSFAGTGVFGELFF
TGTGCCAGCAGCTTTGCCGGGACAGGGGTATTCGGGGAGCTGTTTTTT
>NA|many|TRBJ2-3|TRBV5-1
CASSLGSYTDTQYF
TGCGCCAGCAGCTTGGGCAGTTACACAGATACGCAGTATTTT
>NA|many|TRBJ1-5|TRBV20-1
CSAPPGLERPQHF
TGCAGTGCCCCCCCCGGGCTCGAAAGGCCCCAGCATTTT
>TRBD1|many|TRBJ2-7|TRBV10-3
CALSTGTGGVEQYF
TGTGCCTTATCAACCGGGACAGGGGGCGTCGAGCAGTACTTC
>NA|NA|TRBJ1-2|TRBV19
CASSIVAPPGDYGYTF
TGTGCCAGTAGTATCGTGGCACCCCCCGGGGACTATGGCTACACCTTC
>NA|many|TRBJ1-4|TRBV12-3/TRBV12-4
CASSSMIGKLFF
TGTGCCAGCAGTTCCATGATCGGAAAACTGTTTTTT
>TRBD2|many|TRBJ2-3|TRBV12-3/TRBV12-4
CASSSGLASTDTQYF
TGTGCCAGCAGTTCGGGACTAGCTAGCACAGATACGCAGTATTTT
>NA|many|TRBJ2-7|TRBV7-2
CASGYYKTYEQYF
TGTGCCAGCGGTTACTACAAAACCTACGAGCAGTACTTC
>NA|many|TRBJ1-2|TRBV12-3/TRBV12-4
CATSRGARGYTF
TGTGCCACCTCACGGGGGGCGCGGGGCTACACCTTC
>TRBD2|many|TRBJ2-7|TRBV20-1
CSARASGLASYYEQYF
TGCAGTGCTAGGGCGTCCGGACTAGCGAGTTACTACGAGCAGTACTTC
>NA|NA|TRBJ1-5|TRBV3-1
CASSPNGARGNQPQHF
TGTGCCAGCAGTCCTAACGGGGCACGGGGCAATCAGCCCCAGCATTTT
>NA|many|TRBJ2-7|TRBV9
CASSDRPEGDEQYF
TGTGCCAGCAGCGACCGTCCTGAGGGGGACGAGCAGTACTTC
>NA|many|TRBJ2-2|TRBV5-5
CASSLQGPDTGELFF
TGTGCCAGCAGCTTGCAGGGTCCGGACACCGGGGAGCTGTTTTTT
>TRBD1|NA|TRBJ2-7|TRBV12-5
CASGLVGFSTGAYEQYF
TGTGCTAGTGGTTTGGTAGGATTCTCGACAGGGGCCTACGAGCAGTACTTC
>NA|few|TRBJ2-3|TRBV25-1
CASSVSQITDTQYF
TGTGCCAGCAGTGTCTCACAGATAACAGATACGCAGTATTTT
>TRBD2|many|TRBJ2-7|TRBV5-6
CASSGTSGGGEQYF
TGTGCCAGCAGCGGGACTAGCGGGGGAGGCGAGCAGTACTTC
>TRBD1|NA|TRBJ2-3|TRBV2
CASRDRAGSQYF
TGTGCCAGCAGGGACAGGGCTGGATCACAGTATTTT